This T cell receptor beta chain appears in the sequencing data of a study of blood T cell repertoires in COVID-19. Background on the study: The analysed material was cDNA or gDNA that came from T cells, B-cell-depleted T cells, or PBMCs.

Original handling: Amplification with reference gene primers provided the estimates of nucleated cell counts. Method: immunoSEQ multiplex PCR; TCRdb's copy keeps in-frame clones and lacks some. V and J calls and clone size come straight from that table; D and trimming were deduced from the DNA. The sample shows 59,000 or so clones, roughly 93% of them seen only once. V dropped 5 bases and J dropped 6; count of bases not matched to a gene: 8. CDR3 length: 15 amino acids. Germline V lookup: CDR1 SNHLY, CDR2 FYNNEI. The receptor was isolated from a human donor in a cohort sampled during active COVID-19. The chain links TRBV2 to TRBJ1-5; TRBD1 agrees at 9 bases. Sequenced material: peripheral blood. DNA for the CDR3: TGTGCCAGCAGTAGACCGGGACAGGGAGGTCAGCCCCAGCATTTT. It translates to CASSRPGQGGQPQHF.